One and the same sample provided the 9 T cell receptor beta chains below, sequenced in a study of shared clonotypes between healthy human individuals. Clones were read by immunoSEQ multiplex PCR, and TCRdb kept only the in-frame ones, dropping some. The table includes about 1.5 million clones, around 95% detected once. Source material: naive CD4+ T cells sorted from blood. Subset given: CD45RA+ positively selected. These receptor sequences come from a man aged 30-40 years in good health.

The chain has TRBV18 and TRBJ2-1; D gene ambiguous. CDR1 and CDR2 from the germline V gene are KGHSH and LQKENI. The CDR3 length is 13 residues. Trimming pared 6 bases from V and 4 bases from J, leaving 10 bases between. The chain's CDR3 is CASSPTKYNEQFF. CDR3 nucleotide sequence: TGTGCCAGCTCTCCGACAAAGTACAATGAGCAGTTCTTC.

The gene calls are TRBV6-5 and TRBJ2-3, with 7 bases lining up with TRBD1. The trim removed 8 bases at V and 2 bases at J, leaving 7 bases unmatched. Germline CDR1 and CDR2: MNHEY and SVGAGI. This CDR3 is 14 amino acids long. Here the CDR3 DNA reads TGTGCCAGCGGACGAGACAGGGACACAGATACGCAGTATTTT. It is translated as CASGRDRDTDTQYF.

The DNA for the CDR3 is TGTGCCAGCTCACCGAAACACACAGATACGCAGTATTTT. It specifies CASSPKHTDTQYF. V gene TRBV18 combines with J gene TRBJ2-3; D is ambiguous. The germline CDR1 and CDR2 sequences are KGHSH and LQKENI. Trimming stripped 3 bases from V and 2 bases from J, with 6 bases between. CDR3 length equals 13 residues.

This clone was observed once. V and J are TRBV9 and TRBJ2-1; maybe TRBD1 (5 bases). Trimming removed 0 bases at V and 6 bases at J, with 13 bases between. From germline, CDR1 is SGDLS and CDR2 YYNGEE. The CDR3 covers 15 residues. The CDR3 DNA is TGTGCCAGCAGCGTAGAAGTGCAGGGTTCCAATGAGCAGTTCTTC. Its protein product is CASSVEVQGSNEQFF.

The V call is TRBV5-1, the J call TRBJ2-5; 7 positions match TRBD1. The V and J ends lost 6 bases and 4 bases, in that order; junction bases with no gene match: 12. The CDR3 has 15 residues. Germline V lookup: CDR1 SGHRS, CDR2 YFSETQ. This chain's CDR3 is CASTWGSQGVETQYF. CDR3 nucleotide sequence: TGCGCCAGCACCTGGGGTAGTCAGGGGGTAGAGACCCAGTACTTC.

The DNA for the CDR3 is TGCAGCGTTTTCACAGCCCACACTGAAGCTTTCTTT. It codes for CSVFTAHTEAFF. The chain combines TRBV29-1 with TRBJ1-1, with D uncertain. This CDR3 comprises 12 residues. The germline CDR1 and CDR2 sequences are SQVTM and ANQGSEA. Trimming pared 5 bases from V and 3 bases from J, leaving 10 bases between.

V and J are TRBV10-1 and TRBJ2-7; 8 bases fit TRBD1. CDR1 and CDR2 from the germline V gene are WNHNN and SYGVQD (reference sequence). The CDR3 loop spans 13 amino acids. V trimming: 10 bases; J trimming: 0 bases; junction bases outside the gene matches: 5. The DNA of the CDR3 is TGCGCCACCTCCAGGGGGCCCTCCTACGAGCAGTACTTC. Encoded protein: CATSRGPSYEQYF.

This chain joins TRBV12-5 and TRBJ2-5, with D uncertain. The CDR3 totals 13 residues. V gave up 1 base and J gave up 7 bases, with 10 bases separating them. Germline CDR1 LGHNT, CDR2 FRNRAP. This CDR3 reads CASGLEFSPTQYF. In nucleotides, the CDR3 is TGTGCTAGTGGTTTGGAGTTTAGCCCGACCCAGTACTTC.

The V call is TRBV6-5, the J call TRBJ2-7; 9 positions agree with TRBD2. Germline loops: CDR1 MNHEY, CDR2 SVGAGI. Trimming removed 0 bases from V and 3 bases from J; junction bases left unmatched: 6. This CDR3 has 16 residues. The CDR3 region has the DNA TGTGCCAGCAGTTACTCTGTGCTAGCGGGGAACTACGAGCAGTACTTC. Its translation: CASSYSVLAGNYEQYF.